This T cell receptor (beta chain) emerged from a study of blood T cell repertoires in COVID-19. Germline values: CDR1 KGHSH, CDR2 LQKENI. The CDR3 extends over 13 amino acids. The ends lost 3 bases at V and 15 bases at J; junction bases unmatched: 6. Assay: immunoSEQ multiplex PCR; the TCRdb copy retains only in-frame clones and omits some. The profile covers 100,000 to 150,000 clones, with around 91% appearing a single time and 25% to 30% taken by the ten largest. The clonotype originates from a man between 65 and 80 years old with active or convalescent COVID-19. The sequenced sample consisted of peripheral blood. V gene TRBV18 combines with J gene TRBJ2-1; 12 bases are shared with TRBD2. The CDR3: CASSPTELAGGFF. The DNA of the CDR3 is TGTGCCAGCTCACCGACAGAACTAGCGGGAGGGTTCTTC.